The clone carrying this T cell receptor beta chain showed up many times. V lost 4 bases to trimming and J lost 1 base, with 14 bases between them. Germline V gives CDR1 MDHEN, CDR2 SYDVKM. The CDR3 spans 15 residues. There were TCR beta CDR3 regions amplified from RNA transcripts. The primer set for the first-round RT-PCR of the TCR CDR3 was HTBI. TCRdb fed the multiplex PCR reads into MiXCR, producing one record per CDR3 protein. The data show roughly 600,000 distinct CDR3 sequences, with roughly 14% seen just once and roughly an eighth held by the top ten. The data are from a study of T cells in Graves' hyperthyroidism and ophthalmopathy.

The receptor's source is a woman in her fifties or sixties with Graves' ophthalmopathy. Sequencing was carried out using blood. This sequence joins TRBV28 and TRBJ2-7; possibly TRBD2 for D (5 bases). CDR3 nucleotide sequence: TGTGCCAGCAGTTCCCAAGGAGAGGGTTCCTACGAGCAGTACTTC. Encoded protein: CASSSQGEGSYEQYF.